Listed below are T cell receptor beta chains from one sample, sequenced in a study of cytomegalovirus exposure and HLA in healthy donors. Produced via immunoSEQ multiplex PCR; TCRdb's table is partial and in-frame only. The repertoire holds 150,000 to 200,000 clones, with about 80% as singletons. Sequenced input: PBMCs. These receptors came from a woman in her fifties or sixties in good health and CMV-seropositive. Each CDR3 is given with its conserved first and last residue. Fields, in order: D gene, clone size, V gene, J gene, CDR3 length, CDR3 DNA, CDR3 protein. A D gene is named only where the DNA matches it firmly. Expanded clones are given a class, and other clones once, few, many or no size at all.

TRBD2	NA	TRBV27	TRBJ2-3	16	TGTGCCGGCAGGGTACGCGGGGGGCGCTGGACAGATACGCAGTATTTT	CAGRVRGGRWTDTQYF
NA	NA	TRBV9	TRBJ1-2	17	TGTGCCAGCAGCCCCCCGTTTCAGGGCAGTCTCAGGTATGGCTACACCTTC	CASSPPFQGSLRYGYTF
TRBD1	NA	TRBV7-9	TRBJ1-2	16	TGTGCCAGCAGCTTGGGACAGGGATTACTTTTCAGTGGCTACACCTTC	CASSLGQGLLFSGYTF
NA	NA	TRBV9	TRBJ2-5	18	TGTGCCAGCAGCGTTAGGAAAACAGCGGAGAATAAAATGGAGACCCAGTACTTC	CASSVRKTAENKMETQYF
NA	NA	TRBV19	TRBJ1-5	15	TGTGCCAGTAGTAAGGAGGGGACTCTCAATCAGCCCCAGCATTTT	CASSKEGTLNQPQHF
TRBD1	NA	TRBV28	TRBJ2-7	13	TGTGCCAGCAGGGACAGGGGTCCCTACGAGCAGTACTTC	CASRDRGPYEQYF
NA	NA	TRBV19	TRBJ1-5	15	TGTGCCAGTAGTATAGAGGGGAGGGCAGGGCAGCCCCAGCATTTT	CASSIEGRAGQPQHF
NA	NA	TRBV28	TRBJ1-1	14	TGTGCCAGCAGTTTACCTGCGTTGAACACTGAAGCTTTCTTT	CASSLPALNTEAFF
NA	few	TRBV6-5	TRBJ1-1	14	TGTGCCAGCAGTTACTCCGGGGAGAACACTGAAGCTTTCTTT	CASSYSGENTEAFF
NA	NA	TRBV9	TRBJ2-1	13	TGTGCCAGCAGCGTAGGCAGATACAATGAGCAGTTCTTC	CASSVGRYNEQFF
TRBD1	NA	TRBV6-6	TRBJ1-1	14	TGTGCCAGCACCACGAGTTGGGACAGGGGGATAACTTTCTTT	CASTTSWDRGITFF